One sample yielded the 28 T cell receptor beta chains listed below, sequenced in a study of cytomegalovirus exposure and HLA in healthy donors. PCR used 60 Vbeta primers and 13 Jbeta primers. Sequenced by immunoSEQ multiplex PCR; TCRdb stores in-frame clones only, minus some. The sample records roughly 190,000 clones, about 13% being singletons. Material for sequencing was PBMCs. The receptor set was obtained from a man aged 50 to 60 in good health and CMV-seropositive.

The genes are TRBV9 and TRBJ2-1; TRBD2 aligns across 11 bases. The length of the CDR3 is 16 residues. Per the germline V gene, CDR1 is SGDLS and CDR2 is YYNGEE. The junction had 4 bases not matched to a gene; V was cut back by 0 bases and J by 5 bases. The CDR3 is CASSVGPSGGNNEQFF. The CDR3, as DNA: TGTGCCAGCAGCGTAGGGCCTAGCGGGGGGAACAATGAGCAGTTCTTC. The full variable domain, completed using reference TRBV9 and TRBJ2-1, is DSGVTQTPKHLITATGQRVTLRCSPRSGDLSVYWYQQSLDQGLQFLIQYYNGEERAKGNILERFSAQQFPDLHSELNLSSLELGDSALYFCASSVGPSGGNNEQFFGPGTRLTVL.

This clone was observed a handful of times. This sequence joins TRBV7-8 and TRBJ1-5, with D maybe TRBD1 (6 bases). Germline CDR1 reads SGHVS; CDR2 reads FQNEAQ. Trimming stripped 2 bases from V and 6 bases from J, with 11 bases between. The CDR3 runs 14 residues. For the CDR3, the DNA is TGTGCCAGCAGCTTAAGGGGGACCGGTCAGCCCCAGCATTTT. Translation gives CASSLRGTGQPQHF.

The V and J genes are TRBV7-2 and TRBJ2-1; D possibly corresponds to TRBD1 (6 bases). Trimming stripped 6 bases from V and 6 bases from J, with 15 bases between. The CDR3 is made up of 14 amino acids. CDR1 SGHTA and CDR2 FQGNSA come from the germline V gene. Here the CDR3 reads CASSSTTGSNEQFF. CDR3 coding DNA: TGTGCCAGCAGTTCGACCACAGGGAGCAATGAGCAGTTCTTC. Supplemented by reference TRBV7-2 and TRBJ2-1, the full variable domain reads GAGVSQSPSNKVTEKGKDVELRCDPISGHTALYWYRQSLGQGLEFLIYFQGNSAPDKSGLPSDRFSAERTGGSVSTLTIQRTQQEDSAVYLCASSSTTGSNEQFFGPGTRLTVL.

This clone has just a few counts. This rearrangement joins TRBV7-2 to TRBJ1-1; TRBD1 might be the D (5 bases). The CDR3 contains 15 residues. Looked up from germline, CDR1 is SGHTA and CDR2 is FQGNSA. Trimming cost V 5 bases and J 1 base, with 14 bases left between them. In DNA form, the CDR3 reads TGTGCCAGCAGCCCACTCCGCGGGGGGAACACTGAAGCTTTCTTT. Translating it yields CASSPLRGGNTEAFF.

The rearrangement links TRBV9 to TRBJ2-2; 8 bases are a match to TRBD2. Losses at the gene ends were 1 base for V and 0 bases for J; bases not matched to a gene: 5. Per germline, CDR1 SGDLS and CDR2 YYNGEE. The CDR3 consists of 17 residues. CDR3 residues: CASSVRAGGANTGELFF. CDR3 DNA sequence: TGTGCCAGCAGCGTAAGGGCGGGGGGTGCGAACACCGGGGAGCTGTTTTTT.

There are a few counts of this clone. The rearrangement links TRBV5-1 to TRBJ2-3; possibly TRBD2 for D (6 bases). V lost 7 bases, J lost 0 bases, and 12 bases lay in between. The length of the CDR3 is 14 residues. Germline lookup yields CDR1 SGHRS and CDR2 YFSETQ. The CDR3, as DNA: TGCGCCAGCTCTGGGACTCTGAGCACAGATACGCAGTATTTT. Translating it yields CASSGTLSTDTQYF.

This clone has only a few counts. The V and J genes are TRBV6-1 and TRBJ1-1; D is uncertain. The CDR3 has 13 amino acids. Germline CDR1 and CDR2: MNHNS and SASEGT. V dropped 6 bases and J dropped 11 bases, with 19 bases sitting between them. CDR3 sequence: CASRPAGAGRAFF. The CDR3 DNA sequence: TGTGCCAGCAGGCCGGCGGGAGCAGGACGTGCTTTCTTT.

There are a few counts of this clone. The chain joins TRBV9 to TRBJ2-4, with D uncertain. Trimming stripped 3 bases from V and 0 bases from J, with 7 bases between. CDR3 length equals 14 residues. In germline, CDR1 is SGDLS, CDR2 YYNGEE. CDR3 sequence (DNA): TGTGCCAGCAGCGGGCAGATAGCCAAAAACATTCAGTACTTC. Protein product: CASSGQIAKNIQYF.

This clone has only a few counts. The gene calls are TRBV5-6 and TRBJ1-2; TRBD1 is a possible D gene (6 bases). This CDR3 contains 15 residues. Between the trimmed V and J ends, which lost 4 bases and 4 bases, there was a span of 17 bases. The V gene's germline CDR1 is SGHDT and CDR2 YYEEEE. Here the CDR3 DNA reads TGTGCCAGCAGCCACGGGGGGCATGGTAGCTATGGCTACACCTTC. This encodes CASSHGGHGSYGYTF.

The chain joins TRBV2 to TRBJ1-3; possible D gene TRBD1, 6 bases. This CDR3 spans 15 amino acids. Between the trimmed V and J ends, which lost 3 bases and 0 bases, there was a span of 9 bases. CDR1 and CDR2 (germline): SNHLY, FYNNEI. The CDR3 nucleotides read TGTGCCAGCAGTGAGACAGGTAGCTCTGGAAACACCATATATTTT. It is translated as CASSETGSSGNTIYF.

The chain links TRBV27 to TRBJ2-3; the match to TRBD2 covers 12 bases. The CDR3 has 14 residues. In germline, CDR1 is MNHEY, CDR2 SMNVEV (reference sequence). The trim removed 6 bases at V and 8 bases at J, leaving 6 bases unmatched. The CDR3 DNA is TGTGCCAGCAGGCTGACTAGCGGGGGTGTTACGCAGTATTTT. The encoded protein is CASRLTSGGVTQYF.

This clone occurred a few times. The rearrangement links TRBV2 to TRBJ1-6; D unclear. The germline V gene has CDR1 SNHLY and CDR2 FYNNEI. CDR3 length: 15 residues. Trimming left V 8 bases short and J 9 bases short, with 20 bases between. The CDR3: CASVDGSGSSSPLHF. The CDR3 DNA follows: TGTGCCAGCGTTGACGGCAGCGGTAGTAGTTCACCCCTCCACTTT.

This clone was detected only once. V is TRBV11-3 and J is TRBJ2-3, with 8 bases matching TRBD1. Trimming removed 4 bases from V and 4 bases from J; junction bases left unmatched: 1. Germline CDR1 is SGHNT and CDR2 is YENEEA. This CDR3 is 13 amino acids long. CDR3 bases: TGTGCCAGCAGCTCCAGGGGGCCAGATACGCAGTATTTT. Translated, it gives CASSSRGPDTQYF.

This sequence joins TRBV14 and TRBJ2-1, with TRBD1 matching 9 bases. Germline lookup yields CDR1 SGHDN and CDR2 FVKESK. This CDR3 has 17 amino acids. The junction had 13 bases not matched to a gene; V was cut back by 3 bases and J by 7 bases. The CDR3 region has the DNA TGTGCCAGCAGCCATCTCCCGGAACAGGGGGCCGAGAATGAGCAGTTCTTC. It encodes CASSHLPEQGAENEQFF.

This chain uses TRBV28 with TRBJ2-5; D gene ambiguous. Germline V lookup: CDR1 MDHEN, CDR2 SYDVKM. This CDR3 contains 11 residues. Trimming left V 8 bases short and J 5 bases short, with 9 bases between. DNA of the CDR3: TGTGCCAGCTACGCGGCGGAGACCCAGTACTTC. As protein: CASYAAETQYF. Full variable domain (missing parts from reference TRBV28 and TRBJ2-5): DVKVTQSSRYLVKRTGEKVFLECVQDMDHENMFWYRQDPGLGLRLIYFSYDVKMKEKGDIPEGYSVSREKKERFSLILESASTNQTSMYLCASYAAETQYFGPGTRLLVL.

This clone was seen only a few times. The same CDR3 is also encoded by other DNA sequences in this sample. The chain's CDR3 is CASSLRQNTEAFF. The CDR3 DNA is TGTGCCAGCAGCCTACGACAGAACACTGAAGCTTTCTTT. The rearrangement links TRBV11-2 to TRBJ1-1; D not certain. The CDR3 runs to 13 residues. V lost 5 bases and J lost 1, with 8 bases in between. Germline V gene data show CDR1 as SGHAT and CDR2 as FQNNGV.

The V gene is TRBV9, the J gene TRBJ2-3; possibly TRBD2 for D (5 bases). V was cut by 0 bases and J by 0 bases, with 11 bases left in between. CDR3 length equals 16 residues. In germline, CDR1 is SGDLS, CDR2 YYNGEE. CDR3 sequence: CASSVGGLRSTDTQYF. DNA for the CDR3: TGTGCCAGCAGCGTAGGCGGGTTGAGGAGCACAGATACGCAGTATTTT.

The V gene is TRBV7-9, the J gene TRBJ2-3; 10 nucleotides agree with TRBD2. J lost 1 base, V lost 5 bases, and 3 bases had no gene match. Germline values: CDR1 SEHNR, CDR2 FQNEAQ (reference sequence). The CDR3 contains 15 residues. The CDR3 DNA reads TGTGCCAGCAGCCCCACTAGCGGGGGCACAGATACGCAGTATTTT. Residues: CASSPTSGGTDTQYF.

This clone was picked up a small number of times. CDR3 region: CATGGQPPSNYGYTF. For the CDR3, the DNA is TGTGCCACCGGGGGACAGCCTCCTTCTAACTATGGCTACACCTTC. The chain is built from TRBV19 and TRBJ1-2; 7 bases are shared with TRBD1. The CDR3 length is 15 residues. From germline, CDR1 is LNHDA and CDR2 SQIVND (reference sequence). Germline trimming cut 10 bases from V and 0 bases from J; bases unmatched to any gene: 11.

A few counts support this clone. J is TRBJ1-1 and V is TRBV2, with 7 bases aligning to TRBD1. CDR3 length: 12 residues. CDR1 SNHLY and CDR2 FYNNEI come from the germline V gene. The junction had 1 base not matched to a gene; V was cut back by 4 bases and J by 5 bases. CDR3 amino acids: CASSGQGTEAFF. The CDR3, as DNA: TGTGCCAGCAGTGGACAGGGAACTGAAGCTTTCTTT.

For the CDR3, the DNA is TGCGCCAGCAGCCAAGGGAGGGAAGCCACTGAAGCTTTCTTT. It translates to CASSQGREATEAFF. This sequence joins TRBV4-3 and TRBJ1-1, with no clear D. Germline V gives CDR1 LGHNA, CDR2 YSLEER. The CDR3 has 14 amino acids. Trimming removed 1 base from V and 4 bases from J, with 10 bases in between.

V usage is TRBV7-2 and J usage is TRBJ2-5, with 8 bases fitting TRBD1. The germline V gene has CDR1 SGHTA and CDR2 FQGNSA. V dropped 3 bases and J dropped 3; count of bases not matched to a gene: 3. The CDR3 is 14 residues long. DNA of the CDR3: TGTGCCAGCAGCTTCCGGGACAGGAAAGAGACCCAGTACTTC. Its protein is CASSFRDRKETQYF.

Comment on this clone: At one of its ends the junction is not consistent with the germline gene, which may arise from a read error. The V gene is TRBV6-5, the J gene TRBJ2-6; possibly TRBD1 for D (5 bases). In germline, CDR1 is MNHEY, CDR2 SVGAGI. This CDR3 region has 15 residues. Written as DNA, the CDR3 is TGTGCCAGCAGTTACTCGGGCTCTGGGGCCAACGTCCTGAATTTC. The encoded protein is CASSYSGSGANVLNF.

The V and J genes are TRBV6-1 and TRBJ2-7, with TRBD1 matching over 9 bases. V trimming: 10 bases; J trimming: 0 bases; junction bases outside the gene matches: 10. The germline V gene has CDR1 MNHNS and CDR2 SASEGT. This CDR3 has 15 amino acids. In DNA, the CDR3 is TGTGCCAACCTACCGGGACAGGGTGCCTCCTACGAGCAGTACTTC. It translates to CANLPGQGASYEQYF.

This rearrangement joins TRBV7-9 to TRBJ2-2; D is uncertain. The germline gives CDR1 SEHNR, CDR2 FQNEAQ (reference sequence). The CDR3 loop spans 14 amino acids. The V and J ends lost 1 base and 4 bases respectively, with 7 bases between them. The CDR3 reads CASSLELLTGELFF. The CDR3 DNA sequence: TGTGCCAGCAGCTTAGAACTTCTCACCGGGGAGCTGTTTTTT.

The chain is built from TRBV6-1 and TRBJ2-7; tentatively, D is TRBD1 (5 bases). Deletions cut 5 bases from V and 4 bases from J, with 9 bases between. The CDR3 contains 12 residues. Germline lookup yields CDR1 MNHNS and CDR2 SASEGT. The CDR3 DNA reads TGTGCCAGCAGTCTACAGGATTACGAGCAGTACGTC. It is translated as CASSLQDYEQYV.

The rearrangement uses TRBV6-5 and TRBJ2-3; 10 bases are shared with TRBD2. Per germline, CDR1 MNHEY and CDR2 SVGAGI. CDR3 length: 14 residues. V was pared by 6 bases and J by 7 bases, with 7 bases of the junction left unmatched. In nucleotides, the CDR3 is TGTGCCAGCAGCCCCATAGCGGGGGGAAATACGCAGTATTTT. It yields the protein CASSPIAGGNTQYF.

The chain recombines TRBV7-9 with TRBJ1-1; the D is unclear. V lost 6 bases and J 2 bases, leaving 10 bases between the germline ends. The CDR3 has 13 residues. Per germline, CDR1 SEHNR and CDR2 FQNEAQ (reference sequence). The CDR3: CASSSDTNTEAFF. DNA for the CDR3: TGTGCCAGCAGTTCAGACACAAACACTGAAGCTTTCTTT. Using reference TRBV7-9 and TRBJ1-1 for the parts outside the CDR3, the full variable domain is DTGVSQNPRHKITKRGQNVTFRCDPISEHNRLYWYRQTLGQGPEFLTYFQNEAQLEKSRLLSDRFSAERPKGSFSTLEIQRTEQGDSAMYLCASSSDTNTEAFFGQGTRLTVV.